This is a list of T cell receptor beta chains from one sample in a study of control samples from healthy donors and cancer patients. Data came from immunoSEQ multiplex PCR; TCRdb stores just in-frame clones and leaves some out. The sample lists about 140,000 clones, 75% to 95% occurring once. The sequencing input was blood. The receptors were sampled from a man aged 18 to 29 in good health. Each CDR3 is given with its conserved first and last residue.

cdr3_aa	v_call	j_call
CSVENRGVQIGYTF	TRBV29-1	TRBJ1-2
CATSTGGGSNQPQHF	TRBV19	TRBJ1-5
CASSPPGHGRDIQYF	TRBV6-5	TRBJ2-4
CASSPGLALYNEQFF	TRBV7-9	TRBJ2-1
CASRETGHGYTF	TRBV6-5	TRBJ1-2
CASSQDFGTGELFF	TRBV14	TRBJ2-2
CASSLTRGGAYNEQFF	TRBV5-1	TRBJ2-1
CASSLGRGSQETQYF	TRBV7-6	TRBJ2-5
CASSLGVGGSGNTIYF	TRBV7-3	TRBJ1-3
CASSGIGLTSGNTIYF	TRBV6-1	TRBJ1-3
CASSFGNTEAFF	TRBV12-3/TRBV12-4	TRBJ1-1
CASSLEGLPNQPQHF	TRBV5-1	TRBJ1-5
CASSLPVVNTEAFF	TRBV11-2	TRBJ1-1
CASSPLGGAFNTEAFF	TRBV18	TRBJ1-1
CASSIGKGWRQPQHF	TRBV19	TRBJ1-5
CASSPGQNSNQPQHF	TRBV5-1	TRBJ1-5
CASSYGTGGNYGYTF	TRBV6-5	TRBJ1-2
CASSEGSYEQYF	TRBV4-3	TRBJ2-7
CASSRAGLNTDTQYF	TRBV4-2	TRBJ2-3
CASSLSSGSTQYF	TRBV11-2	TRBJ2-3
CASTFGAGGGYTF	TRBV6-5	TRBJ1-2
CASSHSTSPGYF	TRBV3-1/TRBV3-2	TRBJ2-5
CASSLHFGNQPQHF	TRBV6-5	TRBJ1-5
CASSQGYGYTF	TRBV4-1	TRBJ1-2
CASQEGDRLPLHF	TRBV28	TRBJ1-6
CASRAVGQGSSYEQYF	TRBV19	TRBJ2-7
CASSQGTGPAKNIQYF	TRBV4-3	TRBJ2-4
CASSQALGGEKLFF	TRBV14	TRBJ1-4
CASSQIGAGELFF	TRBV3-1/TRBV3-2	TRBJ2-2
CASSEVFRLHRAPEAFF	TRBV6-4	TRBJ1-1
CATSETLGNTIYF	TRBV19	TRBJ1-3
CASSQEAGGVSEKLFF	TRBV4-1	TRBJ1-4
CASGGGATNEKLFF	TRBV25-1	TRBJ1-4
CSGRDGTYEQYF	TRBV29-1	TRBJ2-7
CASSLTADSPLHF	TRBV7-9	TRBJ1-6
CASSSTGREAFF	TRBV13	TRBJ1-1
CASSLLRAGELFF	TRBV12-3/TRBV12-4	TRBJ2-2
CASTTKRGGLNTEAFF	TRBV10-2	TRBJ1-1
CASSSPGTPRETQYF	TRBV19	TRBJ2-5
CASSSPDRDDYGYTF	TRBV7-9	TRBJ1-2
CAISESLMGQFNQPQHF	TRBV10-3	TRBJ1-5
CASSLGGSAYEQYF	TRBV5-5	TRBJ2-7
CASRGDYGYTF	TRBV2	TRBJ1-2
CASSQSGGHHYGYTF	TRBV3-1/TRBV3-2	TRBJ1-2
CASSEIGISGNTIYF	TRBV2	TRBJ1-3
CASSPSGPMNTQYF	TRBV3-1/TRBV3-2	TRBJ2-3
CAWSGTLNQPQHF	TRBV30	TRBJ1-5
CASSISGGASYEQYF	TRBV6-5	TRBJ2-7
CASTPSGDTDTQYF	TRBV5-5	TRBJ2-3